What follows are 22 T cell receptor beta chains derived from one specimen sequenced in a study of blood T cell repertoires in COVID-19. The data were produced by immunoSEQ multiplex PCR, yet TCRdb's version contains in-frame clones alone and is incomplete. The table includes roughly 300,000 clones, 87% detected once. Material for sequencing was peripheral blood. All receptors come from a woman between 50 and 59 years old who had recovered from COVID-19.

The chain uses TRBV9 and TRBJ2-1; TRBD2 might be the D (7 bases). CDR3 size: 21 residues. Per the germline V gene, CDR1 is SGDLS and CDR2 is YYNGEE. Trimming stripped 0 bases from V and 1 base from J, with 26 bases between. The CDR3 here is CASSVATGGASSPSSYNEQFF. CDR3 nucleotide sequence: TGTGCCAGCAGCGTAGCTACGGGGGGCGCATCTTCCCCGTCTTCCTACAATGAGCAGTTCTTC. Full variable domain (remainder filled in from reference TRBV9 and TRBJ2-1): DSGVTQTPKHLITATGQRVTLRCSPRSGDLSVYWYQQSLDQGLQFLIQYYNGEERAKGNILERFSAQQFPDLHSELNLSSLELGDSALYFCASSVATGGASSPSSYNEQFFGPGTRLTVL.

The rearrangement uses TRBV7-8 and TRBJ1-1, with 9 bases fitting TRBD1. Germline lookup yields CDR1 SGHVS and CDR2 FQNEAQ. The CDR3 runs 14 residues. The V segment lost 3 bases and the J segment 3 bases; nucleotides outside the gene matches: 2. The CDR3 nucleotides are TGTGCCAGCAGCTTTCGGGACAGGGACACTGAAGCTTTCTTT. This gives the protein CASSFRDRDTEAFF. Looking up the rest from reference TRBV7-8 and TRBJ1-1 gives the full variable domain: GAGVSQSPRYKVAKRGQDVALRCDPISGHVSLFWYQQALGQGPEFLTYFQNEAQLDKSGLPSDRFFAERPEGSVSTLKIQRTQQEDSAVYLCASSFRDRDTEAFFGQGTRLTVV.

This clone was counted once. The rearrangement links TRBV11-3 to TRBJ2-1; 14 bases are shared with TRBD2. Looked up from germline, CDR1 is SGHNT and CDR2 is YENEEA. The CDR3 has 16 residues. With V trimmed by 0 bases and J by 8 bases, 3 bases remained unmatched. The CDR3 region has the DNA TGTGCCAGCAGCTTAGAGGGGACTAGCGGGAGAGATGAGCAGTTCTTC. Amino acid sequence: CASSLEGTSGRDEQFF.

V usage is TRBV30 and J usage is TRBJ1-4, with 9 bases lining up with TRBD1. Germline CDR1 is GTSNPN and CDR2 is SVGIG (reference sequence). The ends lost 2 bases at V and 5 bases at J; junction bases unmatched: 12. The CDR3 has 17 residues. CDR3 amino acids: CAWSPRRDRDLNEKLFF. The DNA for the CDR3 is TGTGCCTGGAGTCCCCGCCGGGACAGGGACCTCAATGAAAAACTGTTTTTT.

V usage is TRBV28 and J usage is TRBJ2-3; TRBD1 might be the D (5 bases). The CDR3 spans 13 residues. Germline V lookup: CDR1 MDHEN, CDR2 SYDVKM. Trimming took 3 bases from V and 5 from J, leaving 9 bases between them. The CDR3: CASSFSGIDTQYF. The DNA of the CDR3 is TGTGCCAGCAGTTTTTCAGGGATAGATACGCAGTATTTT.

This chain joins TRBV6-1 and TRBJ2-2; D perhaps matches TRBD1 (6 bases). Germline CDR1 and CDR2: MNHNS and SASEGT. The V and J ends lost 2 bases and 1 base respectively, with 11 bases between them. The CDR3 consists of 16 residues. The CDR3 region has the DNA TGTGCCAGCAGTGAACCGCCGGACAGGAACACCGGGGAGCTGTTTTTT. It encodes CASSEPPDRNTGELFF.

The rearrangement uses TRBV9 and TRBJ2-1, with 9 nucleotides matching TRBD2. From germline, CDR1 is SGDLS and CDR2 YYNGEE. This CDR3 is built from 17 residues. J gave up 5 bases and V 2 bases, and 11 bases lay outside the gene matches. The CDR3 region is CASSVAGLAGIHNEQFF. In DNA form, the CDR3 reads TGTGCCAGCAGCGTGGCTGGGCTAGCGGGGATACACAATGAGCAGTTCTTC.

In DNA, the CDR3 is TGCAGCGTTGACGGACAGGGGGCGGGCTACACCTTC. Translating gives CSVDGQGAGYTF. The chain joins TRBV29-1 to TRBJ1-2; 11 bases line up with TRBD1. Germline CDR1 reads SQVTM; CDR2 reads ANQGSEA. The CDR3 consists of 12 residues. V gave up 3 bases and J gave up 8 bases; unmatched junction bases: 2.

V gene TRBV5-1 combines with J gene TRBJ2-1; 10 bases are a match to TRBD1. J lost 2 bases, V lost 4 bases, and 6 bases had no gene match. The CDR3 is 16 residues long. Per germline, CDR1 SGHRS and CDR2 YFSETQ. This CDR3 is CASSPKTGGAYNEQFF. DNA for the CDR3: TGCGCCAGCAGCCCGAAGACAGGGGGCGCCTACAATGAGCAGTTCTTC.

The CDR3 DNA is TGTGCCAGCAGCTTGAGATCGGCGGGGATCAATCAGCCCCAGCATTTT. Its translation: CASSLRSAGINQPQHF. The rearrangement links TRBV13 to TRBJ1-5; no definite D call. V dropped 3 bases and J dropped 3 bases, with 15 bases sitting between them. The CDR3 spans 16 residues. The germline CDR1 and CDR2 sequences are PRHDT and FYEKMQ (reference sequence).

The chain carries TRBV3-1 (or the pseudogene TRBV3-2) and TRBJ2-5; TRBD2 matches 7 bases. The CDR3 has 15 residues. From germline, CDR1 is LGHDT and CDR2 YNNKEL (reference sequence). After removal of 1 base from V and 1 base from J, the junction contained 3 bases not matched to a gene. CDR3 in amino acids: CASSQGAGVQETQYF. The CDR3 DNA follows: TGTGCCAGCAGCCAAGGCGCGGGGGTCCAAGAGACCCAGTACTTC.

V is TRBV6-4 and J is TRBJ2-2; 14 positions match TRBD2. This CDR3 contains 17 residues. CDR1 is MRHNA and CDR2 is SNTAGT in the germline V gene. V lost 6 bases to trimming and J lost 7 bases; unmatched junction nucleotides: 10. The CDR3 sequence is CASRQGLAGVLVGELFF. The CDR3 region has the DNA TGTGCCAGCAGACAGGGACTAGCGGGAGTGTTAGTCGGGGAGCTGTTTTTT.

The chain carries TRBV10-3 and TRBJ2-5; 9 bases agree with TRBD2. Germline V gene sequence: CDR1 ENHRY, CDR2 SYGVKD. Trimming cost V 5 bases and J 3 bases; bases outside gene matches: 1. This CDR3 has 13 amino acids. The CDR3 sequence is CAISSGGKETQYF. CDR3 DNA sequence: TGTGCCATCAGTAGCGGGGGGAAAGAGACCCAGTACTTC.

V is TRBV6-5 and J is TRBJ2-7, with 7 nucleotides matching TRBD1. Germline V gene lookup returns CDR1 MNHEY and CDR2 SVGAGI. The CDR3 runs to 15 residues. Germline trimming cut 6 bases from V and 0 bases from J; bases unmatched to any gene: 8. CDR3 protein: CASSTGQSLSYEQYF. Written as DNA, the CDR3 is TGTGCCAGCAGCACGGGACAGTCTCTCTCCTACGAGCAGTACTTC.

The chain couples TRBV29-1 to TRBJ2-1; D gene uncertain. The V gene's germline CDR1 is SQVTM and CDR2 ANQGSEA. The V gene lost 5 bases and the J gene lost 5 bases, with 10 bases spanning the gap. The CDR3 runs 12 residues. CDR3 coding DNA: TGCAGCGTTCTCCGGTATGACAATGAGCAGTTCTTC. Translating gives CSVLRYDNEQFF.

The CDR3 reads CASSQDGGGGQGWTGELFF. In DNA, the CDR3 is TGCGCCAGCAGCCAAGATGGGGGCGGGGGACAGGGCTGGACCGGGGAGCTGTTTTTT. The chain has TRBV4-3 and TRBJ2-2, with TRBD1 identical over 9 bases. CDR1 is LGHNA and CDR2 is YSLEER in the germline V gene. CDR3 size: 19 residues. The V and J ends lost 0 bases and 5 bases, in that order; junction bases with no gene match: 13.

For the CDR3, the DNA is TGCGCCAGCAGCCACTCAACACAGGGAAACACTGAAGCTTTCTTT. Encoded protein: CASSHSTQGNTEAFF. The chain couples TRBV4-3 to TRBJ1-1; tentative D call: TRBD1 (6 bases). The V gene's germline CDR1 is LGHNA and CDR2 YSLEER. The CDR3 covers 15 residues. Trimming cost V 3 bases and J 2 bases, with 13 bases left between them.

The V and J genes are TRBV10-1 and TRBJ2-3, with 8 nucleotides matching TRBD2. V lost 6 bases to trimming and J lost 11 bases; unmatched junction nucleotides: 19. The CDR3 is 16 residues long. In germline, CDR1 is WNHNN, CDR2 SYGVQD (reference sequence). Written as DNA, the CDR3 is TGCGCCAGCAGCCCCAGGACTAGCTCAACGGCTGGGAGGCAGTATTTT. It codes for CASSPRTSSTAGRQYF.

The J gene is TRBJ2-5, the V gene TRBV7-2; tentative D call: TRBD1 (6 bases). CDR1 and CDR2 from the germline V gene are SGHTA and FQGNSA. CDR3 size: 16 residues. The V gene lost 2 bases and the J gene lost 2 bases, with 15 bases spanning the gap. The CDR3, as DNA: TGTGCCAGCAGCTTAAACTACAGGGAAATTCAAGAGACCCAGTACTTC. This gives the protein CASSLNYREIQETQYF.

V gene TRBV24-1 combines with J gene TRBJ2-3; 10 bases map to TRBD2. The CDR3 length is 17 residues. Trimming cost V 3 bases and J 0 bases; bases outside gene matches: 5. Germline CDR1 is KGHDR and CDR2 is SFDVKD. DNA of the CDR3: TGTGCCACCAGTGATCCGATGACTAGCGGGAGCACAGATACGCAGTATTTT. It codes for CATSDPMTSGSTDTQYF.

The genes are TRBV14 and TRBJ2-7; 8 positions agree with TRBD1. J was trimmed by 6 bases and V by 5 bases; bases with no gene match: 12. The CDR3 consists of 15 residues. Germline V gene data show CDR1 as SGHDN and CDR2 as FVKESK. CDR3 protein: CASSETGTGRPEQYF. The CDR3 coding sequence is TGTGCCAGCAGCGAAACCGGGACAGGCCGGCCCGAGCAGTACTTC. Looking up the rest from reference TRBV14 and TRBJ2-7 gives the full variable domain: EAGVTQFPSHSVIEKGQTVTLRCDPISGHDNLYWYRRVMGKEIKFLLHFVKESKQDESGMPNNRFLAERTGGTYSTLKVQPAELEDSGVYFCASSETGTGRPEQYFGPGTRLTVT.

The genes are TRBV18 and TRBJ1-3; 8 bases are shared with TRBD1. Germline values: CDR1 KGHSH, CDR2 LQKENI. CDR3 length: 15 residues. V lost 5 bases, J lost 2 bases, and 5 bases stayed unmatched. The CDR3 here is CASSTGGIAGNTIYF. In DNA, the CDR3 is TGTGCCAGCTCAACAGGGGGGATCGCTGGAAACACCATATATTTT.